This is a list of T cell receptor beta chains from one sample in a study of CD4+ T cells in melanoma. Measured with immunoSEQ multiplex PCR; TCRdb has only the in-frame clones, and not every one. Of 10,000 to 13,000 clones in the sample, 66% were seen once. The source material was cells from a culture (not recorded whether cultured in vitro). Receptors were obtained from a human donor with melanoma. Both conserved end residues are part of each CDR3. The D gene is left open where the match is weak. A clone size is listed for some rows: how often the clone was seen (once, few, many), or a class if it is expanded.

len,j_gene,d_gene,abundance,v_gene,CDR3aa,CDR3nt
12,TRBJ2-7,-,-,TRBV6-5,CASSPQGYEQYF,TGTGCCAGCAGCCCACAGGGCTACGAGCAGTACTTC
17,TRBJ1-6,-,-,TRBV15,CATSRSQGSSYNSPLHF,TGTGCCACCAGCAGATCACAGGGAAGCTCCTATAATTCACCCCTCCACTTT
15,TRBJ1-2,TRBD1,few,TRBV19,CASSIPGQGAHGYTF,TGTGCCAGTAGTATCCCCGGACAGGGGGCGCATGGCTACACCTTC
19,TRBJ2-3,TRBD2,-,TRBV12-5,CASGGDYQVQSLTPDTQYF,TGTGCTAGTGGGGGGGACTACCAGGTTCAATCCCTCACACCAGATACGCAGTATTTT
16,TRBJ2-5,-,once,TRBV28,CASRPRGGARQETQYF,TGTGCCAGCAGACCCCGGGGTGGGGCCCGCCAAGAGACCCAGTACTTC
12,TRBJ2-1,-,few,TRBV6-5,CASSPQVGEQFF,TGTGCCAGCAGTCCCCAGGTGGGTGAGCAGTTCTTC
15,TRBJ2-2,TRBD1,-,TRBV19,CASSLGQVNTGELFF,TGTGCCAGTTCCCTGGGACAGGTGAACACCGGGGAGCTGTTTTTT
13,TRBJ2-1,-,-,TRBV9,CASSAEWYDEQFF,TGTGCCAGCAGCGCTGAGTGGTACGATGAGCAGTTCTTC
17,TRBJ2-3,TRBD2,-,TRBV5-1,CASSSLILAVSTDTQYF,TGCGCCAGCAGCTCCCTAATTCTAGCGGTTAGCACAGATACGCAGTATTTT
18,TRBJ2-3,TRBD2,few,TRBV5-1,CASSIGFSGLAFTDTQYF,TGCGCCAGCAGTATTGGCTTTTCGGGACTAGCGTTTACAGATACGCAGTATTTT
14,TRBJ2-5,TRBD2,few,TRBV19,CASSNSGAQETQYF,TGTGCCAGTAGTAACAGCGGGGCCCAAGAGACCCAGTACTTC
13,TRBJ1-5,-,-,TRBV18,CASTEYSNQPQHF,TGTGCCAGCACCGAGTATAGCAATCAGCCCCAGCATTTT
14,TRBJ2-3,-,-,TRBV27,CASSLGQLTDTQYF,TGTGCCAGCAGTTTAGGGCAACTCACAGATACGCAGTATTTT
16,TRBJ1-4,-,-,TRBV7-7,CASSLIPGSTNEKLFF,TGTGCTAGCAGCTTAATTCCGGGTTCCACTAATGAAAAACTGTTTTTT
13,TRBJ1-2,-,-,TRBV6-5,CASRRTEDRGYTF,TGTGCCAGCAGACGTACAGAAGATCGTGGCTACACCTTC
14,TRBJ1-2,TRBD1,-,TRBV30,CAWSADRGSYGYTF,TGTGCCTGGAGCGCCGACAGGGGGAGTTATGGCTACACCTTC
14,TRBJ1-3,-,few,TRBV2,CASRPRVSGNTIYF,TGTGCCAGCAGGCCCAGGGTTTCTGGAAACACCATATATTTT
13,TRBJ1-5,TRBD1,-,TRBV30,CAWSGQGGQPQHF,TGTGCCTGGAGCGGACAGGGAGGCCAGCCCCAGCATTTT
17,TRBJ1-5,-,few,TRBV2,CASRTRQISNSNQPQHF,TGTGCCAGCAGGACGCGACAGATCTCGAATAGCAATCAGCCCCAGCATTTT
16,TRBJ1-2,TRBD1,-,TRBV7-6,CASSRHRGQGDNGYTF,TGTGCCAGCAGTCGGCACAGAGGACAGGGGGATAATGGCTACACCTTC
19,TRBJ2-1,TRBD2,-,TRBV19,CASTKRGGIPPRSYNEQFF,TGTGCCAGTACTAAGCGGGGGGGCATTCCACCTAGATCCTACAATGAGCAGTTCTTC
15,TRBJ2-1,TRBD2,-,TRBV7-2,CASSLGLAGDNEQFF,TGTGCCAGCAGCTTGGGACTAGCGGGAGACAATGAGCAGTTCTTC
12,TRBJ1-4,-,-,TRBV6-6,CALRGENEKLFF,TGTGCATTGCGGGGGGAAAATGAAAAACTGTTTTTT
15,TRBJ2-1,-,-,TRBV19,CASRLGTSNYNEQFF,TGTGCCAGTAGGCTAGGGACATCAAACTACAATGAGCAGTTCTTC
16,TRBJ2-5,-,-,TRBV7-3,CASSLKGGTVQETQYF,TGTGCCAGCAGCTTAAAGGGGGGGACAGTGCAAGAGACCCAGTACTTC
16,TRBJ2-3,TRBD1,-,TRBV5-1,CASSLGDSWGTDTQYF,TGCGCCAGCAGCTTGGGGGACAGTTGGGGCACAGATACGCAGTATTTT
15,TRBJ2-7,TRBD1,-,TRBV6-1,CASSELGTGTYEQYF,TGTGCCAGCAGTGAATTGGGGACAGGGACCTACGAGCAGTACTTC
13,TRBJ2-5,-,-,TRBV7-8,CASWTWGSETQYF,TGTGCCAGCTGGACGTGGGGGTCAGAGACCCAGTACTTC
13,TRBJ2-5,-,-,TRBV7-2,CASSPLGMGTQYF,TGTGCCAGCAGCCCCCTCGGGATGGGGACCCAGTACTTC
15,TRBJ1-3,-,few,TRBV6-1,CASSEGQNRVPTIYF,TGTGCCAGCAGTGAAGGGCAAAACAGGGTTCCAACCATATATTTT
14,TRBJ1-1,-,-,TRBV18,CASSPTPLDVEAFF,TGTGCCAGCTCACCCACCCCACTGGATGTTGAAGCTTTCTTT
15,TRBJ2-7,-,-,TRBV14,CASSQDRARGYEQYF,TGTGCCAGCAGCCAAGATAGGGCCAGGGGATACGAGCAGTACTTC
16,TRBJ2-2,-,-,TRBV4-2,CASSPAGRRTTGELFF,TGTGCCAGCAGCCCTGCGGGGCGGAGGACCACCGGGGAGCTGTTTTTT
14,TRBJ1-4,-,-,TRBV5-4,CASSLGGTNEKLFF,TGTGCCAGCAGCCTGGGGGGGACTAATGAAAAACTGTTTTTT
13,TRBJ2-1,-,-,TRBV18,CASSPPLRLEQFF,TGTGCCAGCTCACCGCCCTTGCGTCTTGAGCAGTTCTTC
14,TRBJ1-1,TRBD1,-,TRBV6-1,CASSERQGGTEAFF,TGTGCCAGCAGTGAGAGACAGGGGGGGACTGAAGCTTTCTTT
14,TRBJ2-7,-,-,TRBV11-2,CASSVAYRVNEQYF,TGTGCCAGCAGCGTAGCGTACAGGGTCAACGAGCAGTACTTC
15,TRBJ2-5,-,-,TRBV4-2,CASSQDGGTKETQYF,TGTGCCAGCAGCCAAGATGGGGGAACTAAAGAGACCCAGTACTTC
16,TRBJ1-2,-,few,TRBV5-1,CASSLASGPVMDGYTF,TGCGCCAGCAGCTTGGCATCCGGCCCCGTTATGGATGGCTACACCTTC
13,TRBJ2-1,-,-,TRBV7-3,CASSPGLGGARFF,TGTGCCAGCAGCCCCGGTCTAGGGGGGGCCCGGTTCTTC
12,TRBJ1-2,-,-,TRBV5-5,CASSYVNEGNTF,TGTGCCAGCAGTTACGTTAACGAGGGCAACACCTTC
13,TRBJ1-5,-,-,TRBV19,CASSLWQNQPQHF,TGTGCCAGTAGTTTGTGGCAGAATCAGCCCCAGCATTTT
13,TRBJ2-7,TRBD1,medium-sized,TRBV6-4,CARPGQGANEQYF,TGTGCCAGACCGGGACAGGGGGCCAACGAGCAGTACTTC
13,TRBJ1-3,-,-,TRBV30,CAFTQGPGNTIYF,TGTGCCTTTACACAGGGTCCTGGAAACACCATATATTTT
16,TRBJ2-2,TRBD2,few,TRBV5-5,CASSFTAGAYTGELFF,TGTGCCAGCAGCTTCACAGCGGGGGCCTACACCGGGGAGCTGTTTTTT
14,TRBJ1-4,TRBD1,-,TRBV2,CASSGTGRNEKLFF,TGTGCCAGCAGCGGGACAGGGAGAAATGAAAAACTGTTTTTT
11,TRBJ1-2,-,few,TRBV7-9,CASSSGVGYTF,TGTGCCAGCAGCTCAGGGGTAGGCTACACCTTC
17,TRBJ2-1,-,-,TRBV19,CASSVRPLANSYNEQFF,TGTGCCAGTAGTGTCCGACCTCTAGCGAACTCCTACAATGAGCAGTTCTTC
15,TRBJ2-5,TRBD1,-,TRBV7-8,CASRVRGQAEETQYF,TGTGCCAGCAGAGTAAGGGGGCAGGCCGAAGAGACCCAGTACTTC
16,TRBJ2-2,TRBD1,few,TRBV18,CASSPLGQGGTGELFF,TGTGCCAGCTCACCCCTCGGACAGGGGGGCACCGGGGAGCTGTTTTTT
14,TRBJ1-2,TRBD1,-,TRBV19,CASRDRVANYGYTF,TGTGCCAGTAGAGACAGGGTGGCGAACTATGGCTACACCTTC
16,TRBJ2-6,-,-,TRBV18,CASSPPPGAGANVLTF,TGTGCCAGCTCACCACCGCCCGGGGCTGGGGCCAACGTCCTGACTTTC
14,TRBJ2-7,TRBD2,-,TRBV6-1,CASTISGGTYEQYF,TGTGCCAGCACCATAAGCGGGGGGACCTACGAGCAGTACTTC